This T cell receptor beta chain stems from a study of CD8 T cells in ankylosing spondylitis. Generation of TCR beta libraries employed quantitative 5'-RACE incorporating molecular barcodes. TCRdb redid the calling of the 5' RACE reads with MiXCR, one entry per CDR3 protein. There are 250,000 to 350,000 distinct CDR3 sequences in the sample; around 20% occur only once, and about 4% lies in the top ten. Regarding the study as a whole: From matched ankylosing spondylitis synovial fluid, disease-linked clones were reportedly recovered at significantly enriched levels. A TCR beta motif of seven or eight highly homologous variants appeared characteristic of ankylosing spondylitis blood. Disease-linked clones displayed a CD8+ phenotype and appeared relatively rarely in peripheral blood.

CDR3 length: 13 residues. V lost 6 bases and J lost 5; bases outside the gene matches: 5. Germline CDR1 MNHNS, CDR2 SASEGT. About this clonotype itself: No antigen is known for it.

Sequenced material: blood, either unsorted or a sorted T cell fraction (not recorded which). The sequence derives from a female donor with ankylosing spondylitis or in good health (not recorded which). The V call is TRBV6-1, the J call TRBJ1-1; 8 bases are shared with TRBD1. The CDR3 spells CASRLDRDTEAFF. The CDR3 DNA reads as TGTGCCAGCAGACTGGACAGGGATACTGAAGCTTTCTTT.